This T cell receptor (beta chain) was sequenced in a study of Ad26.COV2.S vaccination and SARS-CoV-2 variants. Study in general: The trial was COV1001 and the donor's arm was Ad26.COV2.S. Once, or twice with 56 days between doses, Ad26.COV2.S was given intramuscularly.

Germline CDR1 MNHEY, CDR2 SVGEGT. V was cut by 2 bases and J by 0 bases, with 13 bases left in between. The CDR3 covers 16 residues. As for treatment: over 15 received Ad26.COV2.S at low or high dose, single or two shots; five or six received placebo; per-sample allocation not given. Sample collection was performed on day 63 after the first vaccine or placebo injection. This clone was seen once. Some clones are missing from TCRdb's copy, which holds only in-frame ones; the method was immunoSEQ multiplex PCR. The data contain 300,000 to 400,000 clones, 75% to 90% of them seen just once; the ten biggest clones take up roughly 6%.

This chain links TRBV6-2 or TRBV6-3 with TRBJ1-1, with unresolved D. This receptor was taken from a person aged 18-60 years who received the Ad26.COV2.S COVID-19 vaccine or a placebo. Sequences were derived from peripheral blood, sampled in a trial of Ad26.COV2.S vaccine versus placebo. The CDR3 sequence is CASSYPTDGLNTEAFF. The CDR3 nucleotides are TGTGCCAGCAGTTACCCTACAGACGGATTGAACACTGAAGCTTTCTTT.